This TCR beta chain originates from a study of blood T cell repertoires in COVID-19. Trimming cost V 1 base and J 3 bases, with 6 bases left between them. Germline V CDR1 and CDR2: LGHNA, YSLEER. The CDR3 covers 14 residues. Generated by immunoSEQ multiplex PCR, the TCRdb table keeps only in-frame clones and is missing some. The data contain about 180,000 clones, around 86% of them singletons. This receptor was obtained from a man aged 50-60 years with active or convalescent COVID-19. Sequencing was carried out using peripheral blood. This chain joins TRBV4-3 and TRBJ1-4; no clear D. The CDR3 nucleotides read TGCGCCAGCAGCCAAGGGCTCGCTAATGAAAAACTGTTTTTT. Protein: CASSQGLANEKLFF.